The rows below give T cell receptor beta chains drawn from one sample of a study of blood T cell repertoires in COVID-19. Repertoires were generated with immunoSEQ multiplex PCR, while TCRdb's copy carries only in-frame clones and drops some. The sample yields a few hundred thousand clones, around 84% seen once. The sequencing sample was made of peripheral blood. Receptors were obtained from a man between 60 and 75 years old with acute or convalescent COVID-19. CDR3s include the opening cysteine and the closing phenylalanine or tryptophan. D genes are given only for firm matches. Size values are once, few and many counts, or a class for expanded clones, and some rows have none.

J | V | size | D | DNA | CDR3
TRBJ2-5 | TRBV2 | - | TRBD2 | TGTGCCAGCAGTGAGATACGGCGGGGGGGCGTAGAGACCCAGTACTTC | CASSEIRRGGVETQYF
TRBJ1-2 | TRBV28 | - | - | TGTGCCAGCAGTTTAGCGGGACCCCCATCAGGGCGGGGCTACACCTTC | CASSLAGPPSGRGYTF
TRBJ2-5 | TRBV5-1 | - | TRBD1 | TGCGCCAGCAGCTTGTTGCAGGGGGCTCAAGAGACCCAGTACTTC | CASSLLQGAQETQYF
TRBJ2-5 | TRBV4-2 | - | - | TGTGCCAGCAGCCAGGAGGGATTTGGGGAGACCCAGTACTTC | CASSQEGFGETQYF
TRBJ2-3 | TRBV5-4 | once | TRBD2 | TGTGCCAGCAGCTCCACTCTAGCGGGGGATACAGATACGCAGTATTTT | CASSSTLAGDTDTQYF
TRBJ2-7 | TRBV6-5 | - | - | TGTGCCAGCAGTTACTCGACAGCAAGCTCCTACGAGCAGTACTTC | CASSYSTASSYEQYF
TRBJ1-6 | TRBV5-4 | - | TRBD1 | TGTGCCAGCAGCTTGGGATACGCGGGACAGGGGCCCTCTAATTCACCCCTCCACTTT | CASSLGYAGQGPSNSPLHF
TRBJ2-5 | TRBV5-1 | - | TRBD2 | TGCGCCAGCAGCTTAGCAGCGGGGGATGGGGAGACCCAGTACTTC | CASSLAAGDGETQYF
TRBJ2-1 | TRBV9 | once | TRBD2 | TGTGCCAGCAGCGTAGAACTAGCGGGGGGAAAAATCTACAATGAGCAGTTCTTC | CASSVELAGGKIYNEQFF
TRBJ1-5 | TRBV2 | - | TRBD1 | TGTGCCACCTCGGGACAGGGGGCTCCGGGCAATCAGCCCCAGCATTTT | CATSGQGAPGNQPQHF
TRBJ1-5 | TRBV6-5 | - | - | TGTGCCAGCAGGGCTTATAGCAATCAGCCCCAGCATTTT | CASRAYSNQPQHF
TRBJ2-1 | TRBV21-1 | - | - | TGTGCCAGCAGCAAAATACCCCCTACCCCCGATAGAGACAATGAGCAGTTCTTC | CASSKIPPTPDRDNEQFF
TRBJ1-2 | TRBV5-1 | - | - | TGCGCCAGCAGCTTCGGGGACACCTCTTCTAACTATGGCTACACCTTC | CASSFGDTSSNYGYTF
TRBJ2-7 | TRBV5-4 | - | - | TGTGCCAGCAGCTTGGGAGGGTCAGGGGTACAGGAGCAGTACTTC | CASSLGGSGVQEQYF
TRBJ1-2 | TRBV27 | - | - | TGTGCCAGCAGTCCGAACAGGGTTAACTATGGCTACACCTTC | CASSPNRVNYGYTF
TRBJ2-7 | TRBV6-2/TRBV6-3 | - | TRBD1 | TGTGCCAGCAGTTCGACCGGGACAGGGTCCCTCGAGCAGTACTTC | CASSSTGTGSLEQYF
TRBJ1-3 | TRBV28 | - | - | TGTGCCAGCAGTTTCTCATTCCGGAGGGGACTCCCTGGAAACACCATATATTTT | CASSFSFRRGLPGNTIYF
TRBJ1-2 | TRBV6-5 | - | - | TGTGCCAGCAGTTACGCCCAGTTGTATGGCTACACCTTC | CASSYAQLYGYTF
TRBJ1-6 | TRBV6-5 | - | - | TGTGCCAGCAGGCCGGAGGTAGCGAATAATTCACCCCTCCACTTT | CASRPEVANNSPLHF
TRBJ1-3 | TRBV6-5 | - | - | TGTGCCAGCAGGGGACACTCTGGAAACACCATATATTTT | CASRGHSGNTIYF
TRBJ2-5 | TRBV29-1 | - | TRBD1 | TGCAGCGTTGAGGGAAAACAGGGGAAAGAGACCCAGTACTTC | CSVEGKQGKETQYF
TRBJ1-1 | TRBV18 | - | TRBD1 | TGTGCCAGCTCACTGGGACAGGGATACGGCACTGAAGCTTTCTTT | CASSLGQGYGTEAFF
TRBJ2-4 | TRBV18 | - | - | TGTGCCAGCTCACCACCGGGCAGGGGAGGGGACATTCAGTACTTC | CASSPPGRGGDIQYF
TRBJ2-7 | TRBV9 | - | - | TGTGCCAGCGGCCCAGACGGGGGATACTACGAGCAGTACTTC | CASGPDGGYYEQYF
TRBJ1-5 | TRBV28 | - | TRBD1 | TGTGCCAGCAGTGGTCACAGGGGTAGCAATCAGCCCCAGCATTTT | CASSGHRGSNQPQHF
TRBJ2-1 | TRBV5-1 | - | TRBD2 | TGCGCCAGCAGCGAAGGGACTAGCGGGGGGAATGAGCAGTTCTTC | CASSEGTSGGNEQFF
TRBJ2-3 | TRBV19 | - | - | TGTGCCAGTAGTATGGGGCAGGGAGGAGATACGCAGTATTTT | CASSMGQGGDTQYF
TRBJ1-4 | TRBV2 | once | - | TGTGCCAGCAGGCCCGGACAGTCAACTAATGAAAAACTGTTTTTT | CASRPGQSTNEKLFF
TRBJ2-3 | TRBV27 | - | TRBD2 | TGTGCCAGCCGCAGCGGGGGCCGGGGGACAGATACGCAGTATTTT | CASRSGGRGTDTQYF
TRBJ1-5 | TRBV19 | - | - | TGTGCCAGTAGTATATCTCCCGGTAATATCAATCAGCCCCAGCATTTT | CASSISPGNINQPQHF
TRBJ2-3 | TRBV18 | - | - | TGTGCCAGCTCACCCCGGAGCAGCACAGATACGCAGTATTTT | CASSPRSSTDTQYF
TRBJ2-7 | TRBV2 | - | TRBD1 | TGTGCCAGCAGCCTTGACAGGGGGGGAAGCGAGCAGTACTTC | CASSLDRGGSEQYF
TRBJ1-5 | TRBV28 | few | - | TGTGCCAGCAGTCCGGTCTCCAATCAGCCCCAGCATTTT | CASSPVSNQPQHF
TRBJ1-2 | TRBV7-2 | - | TRBD1 | TGTGCCAGCAGCTTGGACAGGGGGCAAGGCTACACCTTC | CASSLDRGQGYTF
TRBJ1-4 | TRBV5-5 | once | TRBD1 | TGTGCCAGCAGCTTGGGGGGACAGGGGCTAACTAATGAAAAACTGTTTTTT | CASSLGGQGLTNEKLFF
TRBJ2-5 | TRBV11-1 | - | TRBD2 | TGTGCCAGCAGCCCTCCTAGCGGGGGGGCTAGGGAGACCCAGTACTTC | CASSPPSGGARETQYF
TRBJ1-2 | TRBV6-4 | - | TRBD1 | TGTGCCAGCAGTGACTCTGAGACAGGGAGTTTCTATGGCTACACCTTC | CASSDSETGSFYGYTF
TRBJ2-6 | TRBV15 | - | - | TGTGCCACCAGCAGAGAACAGGGTTCTGGGGCCAACGTCCTGACTTTC | CATSREQGSGANVLTF
TRBJ2-7 | TRBV6-5 | - | - | TGTGCCAGCAGTCCGAGGGGAGGCTCCTACGAGCAGTACTTC | CASSPRGGSYEQYF
TRBJ2-3 | TRBV28 | - | TRBD2 | TGTGCCAGCAGTTCACCAGCGGGGTACACAGATACGCAGTATTTT | CASSSPAGYTDTQYF
TRBJ1-5 | TRBV7-2 | once | - | TGTGCCAGCAGCCTACAGGTATACAATCAGCCCCAGCATTTT | CASSLQVYNQPQHF
TRBJ2-1 | TRBV9 | many | TRBD2 | TGTGCCAGCAGCGCCGGGGGAGGGGCCAATGAGCAGTTCTTC | CASSAGGGANEQFF
TRBJ1-1 | TRBV7-9 | - | - | TGTGCCAGCAGCTTAGGTAGCCAGGGAGGGGCTTTCTTT | CASSLGSQGGAFF
TRBJ1-1 | TRBV5-6 | - | - | TGTGCCAGCACGGGGAGGGGCCACGACCAAACCGCGAACACTGAAGCTTTCTTT | CASTGRGHDQTANTEAFF
TRBJ1-1 | TRBV7-6 | - | TRBD1 | TGTGCCAGCAGCTTAGGAGGGACAGGGGGCACTGAAGCTTTCTTT | CASSLGGTGGTEAFF
TRBJ2-3 | TRBV6-4 | - | - | TGTGCCAGCAGTCCGGGGGGCCTCAGCACAGATACGCAGTATTTT | CASSPGGLSTDTQYF
TRBJ2-1 | TRBV29-1 | - | - | TGCAGCGTTCTAGGGGTGGAGCAGTTCTTC | CSVLGVEQFF
TRBJ1-6 | TRBV19 | once | TRBD1 | TGTGCCAGTAGTACACAGAAGACAGGGGGGAATTCACCCCTCCACTTT | CASSTQKTGGNSPLHF
TRBJ2-2 | TRBV27 | - | TRBD2 | TGTGCCAGCAGTTTCTTCGCTCCTAGCGGGCCCGGTGGGCTGTTTTTT | CASSFFAPSGPGGLFF
TRBJ1-6 | TRBV18 | - | - | TGTGCCAGCTCGGCAAACGGGAATTCACCCCTCCACTTT | CASSANGNSPLHF
TRBJ2-7 | TRBV7-9 | - | TRBD2 | TGTGCCAGCAGCTTAGGCCCTGGCGGGGGCTCCTACGAGCAGTACTTC | CASSLGPGGGSYEQYF
TRBJ2-1 | TRBV6-2/TRBV6-3 | - | TRBD1 | TGTGCCAGCAGCAATACCGGACAGGGGTCACTTTCCTACAATGAGCAGTTCTTC | CASSNTGQGSLSYNEQFF
TRBJ1-2 | TRBV6-1 | - | TRBD1 | TGTGCCAGCAGTGAAGCGCTTCAGGGGGCGCGGAAAGGCTACACCTTC | CASSEALQGARKGYTF
TRBJ1-4 | TRBV23-1 | - | - | TGCGCCAGCAGTCAATCAGGGGAAGGGGGTGAAAAACTGTTTTTT | CASSQSGEGGEKLFF
TRBJ1-3 | TRBV3-1/TRBV3-2 | - | TRBD1 | TGTGCCAGCAGCCAGCACCCGGGACAGTCGTCGGGGGGAAACACCATATATTTT | CASSQHPGQSSGGNTIYF
TRBJ2-7 | TRBV7-4 | - | - | TGTGCCAGCAGCACGCGACAGAAGATCTACGAGCAGTACTTC | CASSTRQKIYEQYF
TRBJ2-1 | TRBV2 | once | TRBD1 | TGTGCCAGCACCTTGGGACAGGGGAAGGACAATGAGCAGTTCTTC | CASTLGQGKDNEQFF
TRBJ2-2 | TRBV7-3 | few | TRBD2 | TGTGCCAGCAGCCCCGGGACTAGCACCTTCGGGGAGCTGTTTTTT | CASSPGTSTFGELFF